These T cell receptor beta chains were read from a single sample in a study of human T cells and chemical hapten exposure. TCRdb recomputed calls from the RACE reads with MiXCR, one row per CDR3 protein. Of about 260,000 distinct CDR3 sequences in the sample, roughly 8.9% were seen once. The input for sequencing was whole blood, taken in connection with sensitization to the hapten diphenylcyclopropenone (DPC). These TCRs come from a woman aged 40-49 years with alopecia areata. Some clones in this sample may be carry-over from other donors' samples. Both conserved end residues are part of each CDR3. A D gene is named only where the DNA matches it firmly. Clone size is not always given. Where it is, it says once, few, many or a class for expanded clones.

>TRBV29-1|TRBJ2-4|few|TRBD2
TGCAGCGTTGAAAGCGGGAAAGCCAAAAACATTCAGTACTTC
CSVESGKAKNIQYF
>TRBV7-8|TRBJ1-2|-|-
TGTGCCAGCAGCCCAAGGGGGACCTCCTCTCTCTATGGCTACACCTTC
CASSPRGTSSLYGYTF
>TRBV5-1|TRBJ2-3|-|TRBD2
TGCGCCAGCAGCTTGCCGGGACTAGCAAGCACAGATACGCAGTATTTT
CASSLPGLASTDTQYF
>TRBV9|TRBJ2-1|-|-
TGTGCCAGCAGCGTAGCCTTTAACATAAATCGACACAATGAGCAGTTCTTC
CASSVAFNINRHNEQFF
>TRBV5-5|TRBJ2-1|many|TRBD2
TGTGCCAGCAGCTTGGGACTAGCGGGATCCTACAATGAGCAGTTCTTC
CASSLGLAGSYNEQFF
>TRBV6-6|TRBJ1-1|few|-
TGTGCCAGCAGTTACTCAGCTTTCAAGAGTATGAACACTGAAGCTTTCTTT
CASSYSAFKSMNTEAFF
>TRBV27|TRBJ1-2|many|-
TGTGCCAGCAGTCCGCCGGGGATGGGCGATATTTATGGCTACACCTTC
CASSPPGMGDIYGYTF
>TRBV20-1|TRBJ2-2|few|-
TGCAGTGCTAGAGATCTGGCGGCGAACACCGGGGAGCTGTTTTTT
CSARDLAANTGELFF
>TRBV18|TRBJ2-3|many|-
TGTGCCAGCAGCCCCCCTAGCACAGATACGCAGTATTTT
CASSPPSTDTQYF
>TRBV7-2|TRBJ1-5|few|TRBD1
TGTGCCAGCAACAACTACAGGGGTGAGCAGCCCCAGCATTTT
CASNNYRGEQPQHF
>TRBV6-2/TRBV6-3|TRBJ1-4|many|-
TGTGCCAGCAGTCGCGGGACGGGTAATGAAAAACTGTTTTTT
CASSRGTGNEKLFF
>TRBV7-3|TRBJ2-2|few|-
TGTGCCAGCAGCCCCTTGACCGCGAACACCGGGGAGCTGTTTTTT
CASSPLTANTGELFF
>TRBV7-9|TRBJ2-1|-|-
TGTGCCAGCAGCTTAGCTGGGAGGCAGCAGTTCTTC
CASSLAGRQQFF
>TRBV10-3|TRBJ2-3|many|-
TGTGCCATCAGTGAGTCGAACCTAGGCACAGATACGCAGTATTTT
CAISESNLGTDTQYF
>TRBV3-1|TRBJ2-4|-|-
TGTGCCAGCAGCACGGACAGGAGGGACATTCAGTACTTC
CASSTDRRDIQYF
>TRBV12-3/TRBV12-4|TRBJ1-2|-|-
TGTGCCAGCAGTCCGCCGGGACCGACTGGCTACACCTTC
CASSPPGPTGYTF
>TRBV28|TRBJ2-1|-|-
TGTGCCAGCAGTTCTCCAGGGGACAATGAGCAGTTCTTC
CASSSPGDNEQFF
>TRBV6-2/TRBV6-3|TRBJ2-6|few|-
TGTGCCAGCACAGGGACCCATTCTGGGGCCAACGTCCTGACTTTC
CASTGTHSGANVLTF
>TRBV7-6|TRBJ2-1|-|-
TGTGCCAGCAGCTTTCTAATTGGTCCCCAAGGACAGCGGCATCAGTTCTTC
CASSFLIGPQGQRHQFF
>TRBV7-7|TRBJ1-1|few|TRBD1
TGTGCTAGCAGCTTTGGGACAGCGAACACTGAAGCTTTCTTT
CASSFGTANTEAFF
>TRBV7-7|TRBJ2-3|-|TRBD2
TGTGCTAGCAGCTTGTACGCGGGGGGCACAGATACGCAGTATTTT
CASSLYAGGTDTQYF
>TRBV7-2|TRBJ2-5|few|TRBD2
TGTGCCAGCAGCTTAGTTGGCCGGGGGGCCCAGTACTTC
CASSLVGRGAQYF